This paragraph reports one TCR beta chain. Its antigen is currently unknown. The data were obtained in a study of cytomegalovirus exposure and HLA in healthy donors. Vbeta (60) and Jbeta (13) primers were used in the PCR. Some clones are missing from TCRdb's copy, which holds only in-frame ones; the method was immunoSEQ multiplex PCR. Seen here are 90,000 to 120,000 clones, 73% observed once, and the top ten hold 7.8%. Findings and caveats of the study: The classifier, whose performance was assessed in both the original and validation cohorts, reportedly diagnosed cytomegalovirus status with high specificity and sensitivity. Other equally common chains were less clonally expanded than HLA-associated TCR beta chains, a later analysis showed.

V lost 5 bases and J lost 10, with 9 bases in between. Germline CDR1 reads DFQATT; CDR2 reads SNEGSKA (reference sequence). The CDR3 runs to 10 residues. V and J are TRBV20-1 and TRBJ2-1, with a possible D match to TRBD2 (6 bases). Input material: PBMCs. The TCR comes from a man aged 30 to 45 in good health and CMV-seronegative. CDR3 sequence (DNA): TGCAGTGCTTGGGAGGCAGAGCAGTTCTTC. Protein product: CSAWEAEQFF.